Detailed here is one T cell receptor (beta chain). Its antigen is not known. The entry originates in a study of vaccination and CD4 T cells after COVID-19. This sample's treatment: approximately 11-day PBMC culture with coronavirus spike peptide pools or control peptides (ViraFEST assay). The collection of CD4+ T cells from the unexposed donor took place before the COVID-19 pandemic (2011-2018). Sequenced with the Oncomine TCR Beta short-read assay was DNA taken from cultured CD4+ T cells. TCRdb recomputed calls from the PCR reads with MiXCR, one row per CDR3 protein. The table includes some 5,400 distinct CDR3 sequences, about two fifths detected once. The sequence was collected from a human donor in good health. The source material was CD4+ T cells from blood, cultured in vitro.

CDR3 in amino acids: CAWSVQSNQPQHF. As DNA, the CDR3 is TGTGCCTGGAGTGTACAGAGCAATCAGCCCCAGCATTTT. V and J are TRBV30 and TRBJ1-5; the D is unclear. This CDR3 has 13 amino acids. Trimming removed 0 bases at V and 1 base at J, with 4 bases between. Germline V CDR1 and CDR2: GTSNPN, SVGIG (reference sequence).